The present entry profiles one TCR beta chain with its context. The antigen it binds to is not known. No much larger clone is present one base from it, and per-base qualities are unavailable. Patients with a history of autoimmune disease or receiving systemic immunosuppression were excluded from the trial. In every dose cohort, peripheral blood was drawn for TCR sequencing at baseline, cycle 4 day 1, and cycle 7 day 1. The samples were taken from a phase I, first-in-human, multicenter, open-label dose-escalation trial of ivuxolimab. Adults with locally advanced or metastatic melanoma, renal cell, hepatocellular, or head and neck squamous cell carcinoma were enrolled in the trial. CD4+ and CD8+ T cells were sorted separately from peripheral blood before TCR sequencing. To sequence the TCRbeta CDR3 region, genomic DNA was isolated from the sorted cells. The immunoSEQ Assay was used for sequencing of TCRbeta CDR3 regions. TCRdb took this table from immuneACCESS and kept in-frame rearrangements with V and J called. Such tables lack part of the clones; where checked against another copy, unresolved V genes explain under half of the gap, and the rest is unexplained. The sample table records over 85,000 clones; over 75% of these occur just once. The ten largest account for about 0.31% of the sample.

These data are taken from a study of OX40 agonist ivuxolimab in advanced cancers. General notes on the study: Ivuxolimab was a fully human IgG2 agonistic monoclonal antibody targeting the costimulatory receptor OX40 (CD134). Intravenous ivuxolimab was administered to patients every 2 weeks at six dose levels: 0.01, 0.1, 0.3, 1.5, 3 and 10 mg/kg. Among the approximately 50 dose-escalation patients, around 20 had hepatocellular carcinoma, about 15 melanoma, 9 renal cell carcinoma and 9 head and neck cancer. In the dose-escalation cohort, 82.7% of patients were male, and the mean age was approximately 60 years, with a range of 23 to 79. Prior anti-PD-1, anti-PD-L1 or anti-CTLA-4 therapy was permitted, and 30% to 50% of dose-escalation patients had received checkpoint inhibitors. Three dose-escalation patients achieved partial responses, one with hepatocellular carcinoma and two with cutaneous melanoma. The purpose of peripheral TCRbeta sequencing was to test whether ivuxolimab changed TCR sequence diversity and led to clonal T-cell expansion. The paper reports the monotherapy dose-escalation portion (N of about 50 patients) of the phase I ivuxolimab trial.

In the germline V gene, CDR1 corresponds to LGHNA and CDR2 to YSLEER. The CDR3, cysteine through phenylalanine, is 16 amino acids long. The CDR3 DNA has 48 bases and is translated from base 1. Cut back by 0 bases and 1 base, the V and J ends lie 10 bases apart. On the study overall, not on this receptor specifically: Clonal expansion of both CD4+ and CD8+ blood T cells was observed from baseline to week 6 at doses 0.1 to 3.0 mg/kg. Low levels of normalized T-cell clonal expansion were also seen in some patients who did not respond. On average, CD8+ T cells showed more expanded clones than CD4+ T cells after ivuxolimab. Antigen specificity was not determined for the clonally expanded peripheral T cells. In the 0.1-3.0 mg/kg groups, partial responders had among the lowest normalized peripheral clonal expansion, particularly in CD8+ T cells.

This receptor was taken from an adult with an advanced solid tumor such as melanoma, head and neck, liver or kidney cancer. The sequences come from CD4+ or CD8+ T cells sorted from blood, collected in a trial of the OX40 agonist ivuxolimab. The chain is made from TRBV4-3 and TRBJ2-1; the D gene remains uncertain. DNA sequence: TGCGCCAGCAGCCAAGATTATTTTACGTCCTACAATGAGCAGTTCTTC. Its coded protein is CASSQDYFTSYNEQFF.